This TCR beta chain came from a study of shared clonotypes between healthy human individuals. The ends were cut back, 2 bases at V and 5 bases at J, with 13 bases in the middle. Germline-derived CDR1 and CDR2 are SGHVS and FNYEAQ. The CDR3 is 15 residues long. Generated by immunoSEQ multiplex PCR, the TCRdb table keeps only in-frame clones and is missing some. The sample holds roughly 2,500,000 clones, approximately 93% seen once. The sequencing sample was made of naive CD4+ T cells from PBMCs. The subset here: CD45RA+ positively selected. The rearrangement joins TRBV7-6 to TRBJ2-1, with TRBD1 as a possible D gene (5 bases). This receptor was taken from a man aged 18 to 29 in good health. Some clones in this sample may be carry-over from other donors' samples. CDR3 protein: CASSLRGRENNEQFF. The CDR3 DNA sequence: TGTGCCAGCAGCTTAAGGGGCAGGGAAAACAATGAGCAGTTCTTC.